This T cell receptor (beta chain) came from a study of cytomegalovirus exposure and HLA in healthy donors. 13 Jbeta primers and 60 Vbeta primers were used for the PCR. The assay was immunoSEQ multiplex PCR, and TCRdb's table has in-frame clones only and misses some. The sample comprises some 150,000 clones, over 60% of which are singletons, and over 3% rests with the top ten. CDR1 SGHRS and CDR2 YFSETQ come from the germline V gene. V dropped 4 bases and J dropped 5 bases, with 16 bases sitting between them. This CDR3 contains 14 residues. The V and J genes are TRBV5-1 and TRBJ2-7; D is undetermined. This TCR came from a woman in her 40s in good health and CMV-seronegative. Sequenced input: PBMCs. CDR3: CASSLDSTLDEQYF. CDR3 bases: TGCGCCAGCAGCCTAGACTCCACGCTTGACGAGCAGTACTTC.